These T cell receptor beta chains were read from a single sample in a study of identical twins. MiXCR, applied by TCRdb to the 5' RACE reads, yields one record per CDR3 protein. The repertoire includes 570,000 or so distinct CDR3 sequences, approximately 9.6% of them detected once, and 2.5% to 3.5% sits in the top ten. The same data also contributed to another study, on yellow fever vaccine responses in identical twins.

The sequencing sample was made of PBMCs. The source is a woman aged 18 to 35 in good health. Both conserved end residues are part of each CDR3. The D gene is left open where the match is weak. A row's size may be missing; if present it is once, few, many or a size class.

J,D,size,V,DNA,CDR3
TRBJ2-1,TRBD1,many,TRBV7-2,TGTGCCAGCAGCTCGACAGGGGGCTACTACAATGAGCAGTTCTTC,CASSSTGGYYNEQFF
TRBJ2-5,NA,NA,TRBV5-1,TGCGCCAGCAGCTCCAGGGCGCAAGAGACCCAGTACTTC,CASSSRAQETQYF
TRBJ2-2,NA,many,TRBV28,TGTGCCAGCAGTCGCTTGGACAAACTGCTTTTCACCGGGGAGCTGTTTTTT,CASSRLDKLLFTGELFF
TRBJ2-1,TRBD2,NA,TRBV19,TGTGCCAGTACGTTCCTAGCGGGAGGGACAGATGAGCAGTTCTTC,CASTFLAGGTDEQFF
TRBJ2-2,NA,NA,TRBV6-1,TGTGCCAGCACCCTGGAGGGGGTTTTTGGGCGGGGGGAGCTGTTTTTT,CASTLEGVFGRGELFF
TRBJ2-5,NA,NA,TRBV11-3,TGTGCCAGCAGTCAACACCGGGACAATGTCCAAGAGACCCAGTACTTC,CASSQHRDNVQETQYF
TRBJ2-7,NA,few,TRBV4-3,TGCGCCAGCAGCCAAGAAGGTAGCGGTTCCTACGAGCAGTACTTC,CASSQEGSGSYEQYF
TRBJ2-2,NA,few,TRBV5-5,TGTGCCAGCAGCTTGGGATCGGGAAGGAGGACCGGGGAGCTGTTTTTT,CASSLGSGRRTGELFF
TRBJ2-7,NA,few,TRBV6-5,TGTGCCAGCAGTATACTGGGACCCTTGCGCTCCTACGAGCAGTACTTC,CASSILGPLRSYEQYF
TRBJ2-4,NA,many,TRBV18,TGTGCCAGCTCACCCGACAGCCAAAACATTCAGTACTTC,CASSPDSQNIQYF
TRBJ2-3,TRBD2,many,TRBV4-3,TGCGCCAGCAGCCTCACCCCGGGACTAGCGGGCACAGATACGCAGTATTTT,CASSLTPGLAGTDTQYF
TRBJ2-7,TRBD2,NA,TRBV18,TGTGCCAGCTCTCCCTTCCGCCGGGAGGGCAGGGACGAGCAGTACTTC,CASSPFRREGRDEQYF
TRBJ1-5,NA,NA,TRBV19,TGTGCCAGTAGATCGGCCCTCTCCCAGCATTTT,CASRSALSQHF
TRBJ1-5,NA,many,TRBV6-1,TGTGCCTCATCAAAAGGGGGGGCGTCGTCAGGTCAGCCCCAGCATTTT,CASSKGGASSGQPQHF
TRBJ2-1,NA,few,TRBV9,TGTGCCAGCAGCGCCCTGGATGTCAATGAGCAGTTCTTC,CASSALDVNEQFF
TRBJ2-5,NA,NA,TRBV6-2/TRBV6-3,TGTGCCAGCCTAACCGGGGAGACCCAGTACTTC,CASLTGETQYF
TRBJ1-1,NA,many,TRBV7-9,TGTGCCAGCAGCCCGCCAGGTAGGGACACTGAAGCTTTCTTT,CASSPPGRDTEAFF
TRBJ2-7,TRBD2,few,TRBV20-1,TGCAGTGCTGTACCTCGGGTTAGCGGGCCCTACGAGCAGTACTTC,CSAVPRVSGPYEQYF
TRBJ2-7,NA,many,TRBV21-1,TGTGCCAGCAGCAAAGGGAGCGGGACAGGGGTATACGAGCAGTACTTC,CASSKGSGTGVYEQYF
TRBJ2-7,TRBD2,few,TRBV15,TGTGCCACCAGCAGAGATGGCGGACTAGCGGTCTACGAGCAGTACTTC,CATSRDGGLAVYEQYF
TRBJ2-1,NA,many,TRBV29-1,TGCAGCGTTGAACAGGTGACCTACAATGAGCAGTTCTTC,CSVEQVTYNEQFF
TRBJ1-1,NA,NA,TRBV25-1,TGTGCCAGCAGTGAGATCGGGAACACTGAAGCTTTCTTT,CASSEIGNTEAFF
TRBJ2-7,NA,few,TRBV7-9,TGTGCCAGCAGCCCTAGGACAGTTACGGCCTACGAGCAGTACTTC,CASSPRTVTAYEQYF
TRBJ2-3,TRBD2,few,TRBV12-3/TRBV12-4,TGTGCCAGCAGTTTCTCCCCGCGGGAGCCTACAGATACGCAGTATTTT,CASSFSPREPTDTQYF
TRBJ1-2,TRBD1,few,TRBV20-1,TGCAGTGCTAGAGGACCCGACAGGGGCCTTAACTATGGCTACACCTTC,CSARGPDRGLNYGYTF
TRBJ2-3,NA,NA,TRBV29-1,TGCAGCGTGCCCACAGGGAATCCCACAGATACGCAGTATTTT,CSVPTGNPTDTQYF
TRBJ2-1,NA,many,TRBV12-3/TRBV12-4,TGTGCCAGCAGTTTGGCTTCCTACAATGAGCAGTTCTTC,CASSLASYNEQFF
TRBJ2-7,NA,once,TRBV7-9,TGTGCCAGCAGCCTGCTTGGCAGGGGAGGCGAGCAGTACTTC,CASSLLGRGGEQYF
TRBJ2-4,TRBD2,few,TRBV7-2,TGTGCCAGCAGCTTAGGGATAGCGGGGGGGGCGGGTAACATTCAGTACTTC,CASSLGIAGGAGNIQYF